Included here is one TCR beta chain sequence, with context. The clone's antigen remains unknown. Base qualities were left out, and no much larger clone turns up one base away. Between the V and J ends, shortened by 5 bases and 8 bases respectively, the junction contains 9 bases. The cysteine opens and the phenylalanine closes a CDR3 of 11 amino acids. The only DNA kept is the CDR3, 33 bases in frame from the first base. From a lookup of the germline V gene, CDR1 and CDR2 are SGHAT and FQNNGV. The cohort consisted of approximately 690 healthy bone marrow donors. At the time of sampling, every cohort member was nominally healthy, though immune exposures that went unrecorded were likely present. The donor was CMV seronegative and belonged to the group of around 350 seronegative cohort members. A peripheral blood sample was collected from each donor, and TCR beta sequencing was performed on peripheral blood mononuclear cells. Genomic DNA was extracted from the blood cell samples with the Qiagen DNeasy Blood Extraction Kit.

Libraries were constructed by the immunoSEQ multiplex PCR assay. For the multiplex PCR, a mixture combining 60 forward primers for TCR Vbeta segments and 13 reverse primers for TCR Jbeta segments was used. The CDR3 region of rearranged TCR beta genes was amplified from genomic DNA by a multiplex PCR assay. The amplified TCR beta libraries were sequenced on the Illumina HiSeq System as 87-base-pair reads. As for the original processing: Across the 666 repertoires, a later analysis counted 75 million to 90 million unique TCR beta chains, roughly 11 million of which were shared by at least two donors. A nearest-neighbor algorithm error-corrected the raw reads and collapsed the reads into unique sequences, merging closely related sequences to remove PCR and sequencing errors. CDR3 sequences were aligned to IMGT reference sequences to assign V, D and J gene segments. Each retained sequence needed at least a six-nucleotide match to both a V gene segment and a J gene segment. A rearrangement counted as productive if the CDR3 had no stop codons and remained in frame with V and J, and every other rearrangement counted as non-productive. Following IMGT convention, CDR3 was defined as the stretch from the second conserved V-encoded cysteine to the conserved J-encoded phenylalanine. The earlier analysis of about 570 of the donors excluded any sequence lacking an unambiguous match to a single V gene segment. In an earlier analysis of almost 600 of the donors, a V segment was called functional when productive rearrangements were above 56.7%, and segregating when the standard deviation between donors exceeded 5%. A statistical classification framework was developed to diagnose cytomegalovirus status using the catalog of TCR beta chain sequences. A later analysis assigned V and J genes by comparing TCR nucleotide sequences with IMGT/GENE-DB human TR gene sequences. Using the TCRdist pipeline, a later analysis assigned CDR3 sequences along with most-parsimonious VDJ recombination scenarios. In a later analysis, every TCR beta chain was defined by the combination of its CDR3 amino acid sequence and its V-gene family, and reads without a unique V-gene family were dropped. In a later analysis, fewer than 600 highly shared, low-generation-probability nucleotide sequences were removed to address suspected cross-contamination and a sequencing artifact. In a later analysis, a clonal expansion index was calculated for each public chain from normalized within-repertoire ranks of inferred template counts. In a later analysis, generation probabilities were computed with a VDJ recombination model fitted to out-of-frame rearrangements, and the resulting probabilities were checked against IGoR. Hypergeometric tests were used in a later analysis to score TCR-TCR, TCR-HLA and TCR-CMV co-occurrence, with a repertoire-size bias correction applied to the TCR pairs. To estimate false discovery rates, a later analysis permuted the HLA or CMV assignments 20 times. A later analysis grouped co-occurring TCRs with DBSCAN, adding TCRdist sequence similarity when clustering within HLA-allele-positive subsets. For co-occurrence clustering, repertoires with fewer than 30,000 or more than 120,000 public chains were excluded, along with a handful of repertoires with anomalous nucleotide sharing. TCRdb's version of the immuneACCESS table is confined to in-frame rearrangements and falls short of the full clone set. An unresolved V gene accounts for under half of the shortfall where checked; the remainder is of unknown origin. The DNA gave D and trimming, while V, J and clone size come from that table. The sample table lists approximately 150,000 clones, roughly a tenth of them with a count of one. The ten largest make up about 1.7% of the sample.

This sample is part of a study of cytomegalovirus exposure and HLA in healthy donors (dated by TCRdb to the late 2010s). Describing the broader study: In an earlier analysis of 450 to 750 of the donors, 250 to 350 Gb of sequence data and 90 million to 120 million unique TCR beta sequences from about 179 million T cells were reported. About 330 gigabases of sequencing data and 70 million to 95 million unique TCR sequences made up an early release that covered over 550 HLA-typed donors. Among the approximately 400 genotyped donors, about 83% belonged to the genetic ancestry cluster associated with self-reported Caucasian donors. The study aimed to test whether cataloging public T cell receptors could reveal signatures of past pathogen exposure. Using immunosequencing, the study profiled T cell repertoires from fewer than 700 subjects and related those repertoires to cytomegalovirus serostatus. A separate validation cohort of 90 to 150 different subjects was used in addition to the approximately 640-subject first cohort. The study combined high-throughput TCR immunosequencing, statistical association of individual TCRs with disease status, and machine learning to predict cytomegalovirus infection status. In a later analysis, previously published TCR beta repertoires from roughly 710 donors were re-analyzed and high-resolution HLA genotyping was added so that TCR occurrence patterns could be studied. Rather than drawing on any new phenotypic data, the later analysis identified candidate immune exposures from TCR beta sequences and the way those sequences occurred across donors. To decide whether each TCR beta V gene segment behaved as functional or pseudogenic, an earlier analysis of fewer than 750 of the donors relied on high-throughput TCR beta sequencing. Alongside the repertoire data, information on donor age, sex, ethnicity and CMV serostatus was compiled. A later genetic analysis took genome-wide SNP genotypes for about 65% of the 666 donors and used that subset as a discovery cohort. Every discovery cohort repertoire had been produced on one sequencing platform. Class I and class II HLA loci were covered by the typing at four-digit resolution. The number of typed donors differed by locus: roughly 629-640 for A, B, C, DRB1 and DQB1; some 500 for DQA1; some 610 for DPA1; and roughly 450 for DPB1. Because of strong linkage in the cohort, roughly five DR-DQ haplotypes were treated as single units for association and clustering. Among a few hundred genotyped donors of the cohort, an average of 235,054 unique TCR beta nucleotide sequences were sequenced per donor, around 20% of them non-productive.

General study outcomes and caveats: A later genetic analysis associated a missense DCLRE1C variant with V-gene and J-gene trimming of TCR beta chains, and an independent cohort replicated the association. The authors suggested that the approach could potentially be generalized to other disease states and immunological phenotypes. In vitro tests confirmed that a few of the cytomegalovirus-associated TCR beta chains recognize cytomegalovirus antigens. In a later analysis, TCR association rates were found to vary across HLA loci, with the most associated TCRs seen for DRB1 alleles and the fewest for HLA-C alleles. A later analysis associated around 16,000 TCR beta sequences with specific HLA alleles at a false discovery rate of 0.05. The 87-base-pair reads could not distinguish some IMGT-functional V segments, including TRBV6-2 and TRBV6-3, so those segments were excluded. Roughly uniform sequencing depth across donors was assumed in presence/absence analyses, although this assumption may not hold. The classifier was reported to diagnose cytomegalovirus status with high specificity and sensitivity in both the original and validation cohorts. Strong co-occurrence of HLA alleles, especially DR and DQ, made assigning TCR associations to individual alleles difficult. For the cohort, immune exposure information was limited to CMV serostatus. Broadly in line with IMGT annotations, most TCR beta V segments showed up in productive rearrangements about 90% or about 30% of the time in an earlier analysis of a few hundred of the donors. Linkage disequilibrium might explain the correlated functional status among segregating V segments, but an unknown experimental factor could not be excluded. A group of highly shared sequence variants was considered likely to be a technical artifact of the sequencing pipeline. A further reported finding was that TCR beta sequences accurately predicted the HLA-A and HLA-B alleles for most subjects in the first cohort. In a later analysis, most CMV-associated TCR beta chains were found to appear HLA-restricted, with HLA associations seemingly driven largely by CMV exposure. In this cohort, only TCR beta chains were sequenced, and detectable features were limited by the absence of alpha or paired-chain data. Because HLA typing was unavailable for some donors at each locus, only the typed subset was used in association tests. According to a later analysis, parvovirus B19, influenza, CMV and Epstein-Barr virus appeared linked to several top co-occurrence clusters. A later genetic analysis reported fewer N-insertions in productive TCRs among donors in an Asian-associated ancestry cluster than the roughly 700-donor mean. Most TCR sequences were seen in very few donors, while some public TCRs were found in many individuals. The earlier analysis of some 540 of the donors excluded some 15 rarely observed V segments, including chromosome 9 orphons, because counts were too low. In the study, 164 TCR beta chains were listed as associated with cytomegalovirus. In a later analysis, HLA-associated TCR beta chains showed more clonal expansion and lower generation probabilities than non-associated chains that were equally common.

This TCR derives from a male donor in good health and CMV-seronegative. Specimen: PBMCs. The chain uses TRBV11-2 and TRBJ1-2, with TRBD1 perhaps the D gene, on 5 matching bases. The base sequence is TGTGCCAGCAGCCTGGGGGGAGGCTACACCTTC. Protein translation: CASSLGGGYTF. The full variable domain, with segments outside the CDR3 supplied by the reference TRBV11-2 and TRBJ1-2 proteins, appears as EAGVAQSPRYKIIEKRQSVAFWCNPISGHATLYWYQQILGQGPKLLIQFQNNGVVDDSQLPKDRFSAERLKGVDSTLKIQPAKLEDSAVYLCASSLGGGYTFGSGTRLTVV.